A single sample gave rise to the 26 T cell receptor beta chains below, sequenced in a study of Tregs in tolerant kidney transplant recipients. These TCRs' antigens remain unknown. Assay: immunoSEQ multiplex PCR; the TCRdb copy retains only in-frame clones and omits some. The table has approximately 45,000 clones, nearly 97% seen once. The sample consisted of Tregs from blood cultured with allogeneic cells. The receptors shown here come from a human donor in good health.

The chain joins TRBV5-1 to TRBJ2-5; 8 nucleotides line up with TRBD1. Germline CDR1 SGHRS, CDR2 YFSETQ. This CDR3 is 13 amino acids long. V lost 7 bases, J lost 2 bases, and 4 bases stayed unmatched. CDR3 DNA sequence: TGCGCCAGCCGGACAGGGTGGCAAGAGACCCAGTACTTC. Translation gives CASRTGWQETQYF.

The chain carries TRBV7-2 and TRBJ2-3, with no clear D. Germline assignment: CDR1 SGHTA and CDR2 FQGNSA. The CDR3 has 14 amino acids. With 1 base removed from V and 2 bases from J, the gap between germline ends came to 7 bases. DNA of the CDR3: TGTGCCAGCAGCTTAGTTCCCGCCACAGATACGCAGTATTTT. Its translation: CASSLVPATDTQYF.

V usage is TRBV7-6 and J usage is TRBJ2-7, with 7 positions matching TRBD1. CDR3 size: 14 residues. V lost 4 bases, J lost 3 bases, and 6 bases stayed unmatched. Germline V gene lookup returns CDR1 SGHVS and CDR2 FNYEAQ. CDR3 in DNA: TGTGCCAGCAGCTCCCGGGACAGCCACTACGAGCAGTACTTC. This sequence encodes CASSSRDSHYEQYF. Together with reference TRBV7-6 and TRBJ2-7, the CDR3 gives the full variable domain: GAGVSQSPRYKVTKRGQDVALRCDPISGHVSLYWYRQALGQGPEFLTYFNYEAQQDKSGLPNDRFSAERPEGSISTLTIQRTEQRDSAMYRCASSSRDSHYEQYFGPGTRLTVT.

This clone occurred once. The chain is built from TRBV10-3 and TRBJ1-1, with D maybe TRBD1 (5 bases). Trimming shortened V by 10 bases and J by 1 base, and 7 bases separated the two germline ends. The CDR3 contains 11 residues. Per the germline V gene, CDR1 is ENHRY and CDR2 is SYGVKD. Here the CDR3 reads CATTGNTEAFF. CDR3 in DNA: TGTGCCACCACAGGGAACACTGAAGCTTTCTTT.

The genes are TRBV18 and TRBJ2-7; TRBD1 agrees at 10 bases. The CDR3 spans 14 residues. J was trimmed by 2 bases and V by 2 bases; bases with no gene match: 0. Germline loops: CDR1 KGHSH, CDR2 LQKENI. This chain's CDR3 is CASSPGQGAYEQYF. CDR3 nucleotide sequence: TGTGCCAGCTCACCAGGACAGGGGGCCTACGAGCAGTACTTC.

This sequence joins TRBV6-1 and TRBJ2-7, with D maybe TRBD2 (6 bases). The germline gives CDR1 MNHNS, CDR2 SASEGT. The CDR3 runs to 16 residues. The germline V and J ends were trimmed by 4 bases and 0 bases, with 16 bases remaining between them. The DNA of the CDR3 is TGTGCCAGCAGTGGGGCGGGACGGAGAGGCTCCTACGAGCAGTACTTC. The encoded protein is CASSGAGRRGSYEQYF.

This chain joins TRBV7-2 and TRBJ1-2; D call uncertain. Trimming left V 1 base short and J 4 bases short, with 10 bases between. Germline CDR1 SGHTA, CDR2 FQGNSA. The CDR3 runs to 14 residues. DNA for the CDR3: TGTGCCAGCAGCTTAGTTGGGTACGGCTATGGCTACACCTTC. This sequence encodes CASSLVGYGYGYTF.

This clone was seen a single time. The V call is TRBV11-3, the J call TRBJ2-2, with 9 bases aligning to TRBD1. CDR1 and CDR2 from the germline V gene are SGHNT and YENEEA. The CDR3 has 16 amino acids. V dropped 2 bases and J dropped 3; count of bases not matched to a gene: 4. CDR3 in DNA: TGTGCCAGCAGCTTACAGACAGGGGGGTACACCGGGGAGCTGTTTTTT. Translation: CASSLQTGGYTGELFF.

V and J are TRBV6-6 and TRBJ1-3; no clear D gene. Germline lookup yields CDR1 MNHNY and CDR2 SVGAGI (reference sequence). The length of the CDR3 is 13 residues. Trimming stripped 4 bases from V and 4 bases from J, with 8 bases between. CDR3: CASSWAEGNTIYF. Written as DNA, the CDR3 is TGTGCCAGCAGTTGGGCAGAAGGAAACACCATATATTTT.

The rearrangement links TRBV18 to TRBJ1-2; maybe TRBD1 (5 bases). In germline, CDR1 is KGHSH, CDR2 LQKENI. Trimming removed 3 bases at V and 3 bases at J, with 11 bases between. The CDR3 has 14 amino acids. In DNA form, the CDR3 reads TGTGCCAGCTCACCTGGGACTCTTCACTATGGCTACACCTTC. It codes for CASSPGTLHYGYTF. The full variable domain, with the rest looked up from reference TRBV18 and TRBJ1-2, is NAGVMQNPRHLVRRRGQEARLRCSPMKGHSHVYWYRQLPEEGLKFMVYLQKENIIDESGMPKERFSAEFPKEGPSILRIQQVVRGDSAAYFCASSPGTLHYGYTFGSGTRLTVV.

The chain links TRBV29-1 to TRBJ1-1, with D uncertain. V was shortened by 7 bases and J by 3 bases, with 9 bases between the two germline ends. The CDR3 is 11 amino acids. The germline CDR1 and CDR2 sequences are SQVTM and ANQGSEA. The DNA of the CDR3 is TGCAGCGCAGCTTGGTACACTGAAGCTTTCTTT. It translates to CSAAWYTEAFF.

The chain joins TRBV7-9 to TRBJ1-2; unclear D gene. The V and J ends lost 6 bases and 2 bases respectively, with 10 bases between them. CDR1 and CDR2 from the germline V gene are SEHNR and FQNEAQ (reference sequence). This CDR3 contains 13 residues. This CDR3 is CASSYTVNYGYTF. Here the CDR3 DNA reads TGTGCCAGCAGTTATACAGTAAACTATGGCTACACCTTC.

The V call is TRBV5-4, the J call TRBJ2-3, with 7 bases matching TRBD2. The germline CDR1 and CDR2 sequences are SGHNT and YYREEE (reference sequence). The trim removed 0 bases at V and 3 bases at J, leaving 4 bases unmatched. The CDR3 runs 15 residues. The CDR3 DNA is TGTGCCAGCAGCTTGGTGGGGGGAGGGACAGATACGCAGTATTTT. This encodes CASSLVGGGTDTQYF.

V is TRBV29-1 and J is TRBJ1-2; possibly TRBD1 for D (5 bases). Between the trimmed V and J ends, which lost 5 bases and 4 bases, there was a span of 11 bases. CDR3 length equals 12 residues. CDR1 and CDR2 from the germline V gene are SQVTM and ANQGSEA. The CDR3: CSVRLTAYGYTF. CDR3 DNA: TGCAGCGTTCGACTGACAGCCTATGGCTACACCTTC.

The chain recombines TRBV7-9 with TRBJ2-5; possibly TRBD1 or TRBD2 for D (5 bases each). Germline-derived CDR1 and CDR2 are SEHNR and FQNEAQ (reference sequence). The germline V and J ends were trimmed by 4 bases and 5 bases, with 20 bases remaining between them. The CDR3 has 16 residues. The CDR3 region is CASSYLALSRGETQYF. For the CDR3, the DNA is TGTGCCAGCAGCTATTTAGCACTCAGTCGGGGCGAGACCCAGTACTTC.

This chain links TRBV27 with TRBJ2-5; 8 nucleotides align to TRBD2. The CDR3 spans 17 residues. Germline V gives CDR1 MNHEY, CDR2 SMNVEV (reference sequence). With V trimmed by 1 base and J by 2 bases, 9 bases remained unmatched. DNA for the CDR3: TGTGCCAGCAGTTTATACCCCCCAGGCGGGAGGCAAGAGACCCAGTACTTC. This codes for CASSLYPPGGRQETQYF.

The V gene is TRBV18, the J gene TRBJ1-5; D ambiguous. The CDR3 sequence is 13 residues long. Per germline, CDR1 KGHSH and CDR2 LQKENI. V dropped 3 bases and J dropped 6 bases, with 9 bases sitting between them. The CDR3 sequence is CASSPETFQPQHF. As DNA, the CDR3 is TGTGCCAGCTCACCTGAGACATTTCAGCCCCAGCATTTT.

The chain recombines TRBV18 with TRBJ2-7, with 9 bases lining up with TRBD2. The CDR3 is 14 residues long. Trimming at V came to 4 bases and at J to 0 bases, leaving 1 base not matched to a gene. CDR1 KGHSH and CDR2 LQKENI come from the germline V gene. The CDR3: CASSRLADSYEQYF. In DNA, the CDR3 is TGTGCCAGCTCACGACTAGCGGACTCCTACGAGCAGTACTTC. Full variable domain (outside the CDR3, taken from reference TRBV18 and TRBJ2-7): NAGVMQNPRHLVRRRGQEARLRCSPMKGHSHVYWYRQLPEEGLKFMVYLQKENIIDESGMPKERFSAEFPKEGPSILRIQQVVRGDSAAYFCASSRLADSYEQYFGPGTRLTVT.

V usage is TRBV19 and J usage is TRBJ2-2; D is possibly TRBD1 (6 bases). The length of the CDR3 is 15 residues. CDR1 and CDR2 from the germline V gene are LNHDA and SQIVND (reference sequence). Trimming took 4 bases from V and 4 from J, leaving 13 bases between them. CDR3 coding DNA: TGTGCCAGTAGTAAACAGGGCGGTGGCACCGGGGAGCTGTTTTTT. Protein: CASSKQGGGTGELFF.

This rearrangement joins TRBV5-1 to TRBJ1-6; 7 nucleotides agree with TRBD1. V shed 0 bases, J shed 6 bases, and the junction held 6 bases outside the gene matches. Germline V gene sequence: CDR1 SGHRS, CDR2 YFSETQ. The CDR3 length is 16 residues. This CDR3 reads CASSLDPRQGNSPLHF. Here the CDR3 DNA reads TGCGCCAGCAGCTTGGATCCCCGACAGGGTAATTCACCCCTCCACTTT. The whole variable domain, remainder taken from reference TRBV5-1 and TRBJ1-6, is KAGVTQTPRYLIKTRGQQVTLSCSPISGHRSVSWYQQTPGQGLQFLFEYFSETQRNKGNFPGRFSGRQFSNSRSEMNVSTLELGDSALYLCASSLDPRQGNSPLHFGNGTRLTVT.

V gene TRBV7-2 combines with J gene TRBJ2-5; weak D call: TRBD2 (7 bases). V lost 5 bases to trimming and J lost 4 bases, with 17 bases between them. The CDR3 consists of 15 residues. Germline V lookup: CDR1 SGHTA, CDR2 FQGNSA. The CDR3, as DNA: TGTGCCAGCAGCCTCGGGAGGAGGGGGGGAGAGACCCAGTACTTC. Encoded protein: CASSLGRRGGETQYF.

The chain uses TRBV2 and TRBJ2-3; a possible D gene is TRBD2 (6 bases). The V end lost 8 bases, the J end lost 5 bases, and 11 bases lay between the germline ends. The V gene's germline CDR1 is SNHLY and CDR2 FYNNEI. The CDR3 totals 12 residues. DNA for the CDR3: TGTGCCAGCGGAGGGGCGGGAGATACGCAGTATTTT. It is translated as CASGGAGDTQYF. The complete variable domain, with remaining parts taken from reference TRBV2 and TRBJ2-3, reads EPEVTQTPSHQVTQMGQEVILRCVPISNHLYFYWYRQILGQKVEFLVSFYNNEISEKSEIFDDQFSVERPDGSNFTLKIRSTKLEDSAMYFCASGGAGDTQYFGPGTRLTVL.

The chain combines TRBV7-9 with TRBJ2-3; 12 bases map to TRBD2. CDR3 length equals 15 residues. V lost 4 bases and J lost 2; bases outside the gene matches: 1. The germline CDR1 and CDR2 sequences are SEHNR and FQNEAQ (reference sequence). The CDR3 protein is CASSWTSGVTDTQYF. In DNA, the CDR3 is TGTGCCAGCAGCTGGACTAGCGGGGTCACAGATACGCAGTATTTT. The full variable domain, completed using reference TRBV7-9 and TRBJ2-3, is DTGVSQNPRHKITKRGQNVTFRCDPISEHNRLYWYRQTLGQGPEFLTYFQNEAQLEKSRLLSDRFSAERPKGSFSTLEIQRTEQGDSAMYLCASSWTSGVTDTQYFGPGTRLTVL.

The J gene is TRBJ1-4, the V gene TRBV21-1; the D segment call TRBD1 is taken from the table without a DNA check. TRBV21-1 counts as a pseudogene. This CDR3 has 18 amino acids. DNA of the CDR3: TGTGCCAGCAGCAAAGCGGGCTACGAAGACAGAAACAATGAAAAACTGTTTTTT. Translation: CASSKAGYEDRNNEKLFF.

The rearrangement uses TRBV18 and TRBJ2-1, with 14 bases lining up with TRBD2. Trimming removed 0 bases from V and 8 bases from J; junction bases left unmatched: 6. The CDR3 extends over 17 amino acids. Germline CDR1 is KGHSH and CDR2 is LQKENI. CDR3 sequence (DNA): TGTGCCAGCTCACCACCTCTCGGGACTAGCGGGAGCGATGAGCAGTTCTTC. Its translation: CASSPPLGTSGSDEQFF.

V and J are TRBV5-4 and TRBJ1-1; 7 bases are a match to TRBD1. Trimming cost V 4 bases and J 1 base; bases outside gene matches: 4. Germline V CDR1 and CDR2: SGHNT, YYREEE (reference sequence). The CDR3 consists of 14 residues. CDR3 coding DNA: TGTGCCAGCAGCCCCCAGGGGGGGAACACTGAAGCTTTCTTT. Translated: CASSPQGGNTEAFF.